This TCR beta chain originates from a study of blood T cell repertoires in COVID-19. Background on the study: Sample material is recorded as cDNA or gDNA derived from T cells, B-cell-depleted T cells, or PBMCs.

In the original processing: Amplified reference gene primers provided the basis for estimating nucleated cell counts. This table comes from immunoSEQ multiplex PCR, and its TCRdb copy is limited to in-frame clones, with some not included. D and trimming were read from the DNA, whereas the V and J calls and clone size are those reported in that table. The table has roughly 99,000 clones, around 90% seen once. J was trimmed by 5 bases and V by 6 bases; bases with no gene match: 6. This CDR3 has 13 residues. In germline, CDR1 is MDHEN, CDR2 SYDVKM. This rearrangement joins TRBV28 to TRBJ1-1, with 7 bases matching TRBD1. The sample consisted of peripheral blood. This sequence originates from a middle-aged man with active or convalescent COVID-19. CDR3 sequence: CASRKTGKTEAFF. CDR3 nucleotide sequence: TGTGCCAGCAGAAAGACAGGGAAAACTGAAGCTTTCTTT.